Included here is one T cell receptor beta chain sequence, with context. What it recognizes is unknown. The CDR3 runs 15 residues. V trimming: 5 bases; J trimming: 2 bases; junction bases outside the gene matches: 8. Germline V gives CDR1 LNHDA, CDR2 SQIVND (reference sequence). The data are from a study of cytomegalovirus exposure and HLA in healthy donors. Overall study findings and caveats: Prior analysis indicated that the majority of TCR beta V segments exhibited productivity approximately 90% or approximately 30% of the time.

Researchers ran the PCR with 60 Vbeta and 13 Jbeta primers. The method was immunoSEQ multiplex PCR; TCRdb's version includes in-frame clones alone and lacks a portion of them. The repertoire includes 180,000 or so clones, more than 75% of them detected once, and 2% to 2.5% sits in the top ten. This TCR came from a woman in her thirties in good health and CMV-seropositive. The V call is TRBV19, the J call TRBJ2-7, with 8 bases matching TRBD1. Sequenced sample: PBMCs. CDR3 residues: CASSPEGQGPYEQYF. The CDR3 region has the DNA TGTGCCAGTAGTCCGGAAGGACAGGGCCCCTACGAGCAGTACTTC.